This TCR beta chain was sequenced for a study of tumor-infiltrating lymphocytes in localized non-small cell lung cancer. As for the study in general: The cohort mixed smokers and never-smokers, several histologies, and some post-neoadjuvant-chemotherapy samples.

Findings of the study overall: No T-cell fraction difference was seen between IM1 and IM2 tumors.

Germline loops: CDR1 MNHNS, CDR2 SASEGT. V was shortened by 7 bases and J by 1 base, with 13 bases between the two germline ends. The CDR3 runs 14 residues. Worth noting for this clone: The antigen is undetermined.

Libraries were prepared by immunoSEQ multiplex PCR; TCRdb keeps only in-frame clonotypes and omits some of them. This sample has over 11,000 clones, with roughly 82% found just once. This receptor was identified in a human donor with non-small cell lung cancer. The gene calls are TRBV6-1 and TRBJ2-5; possibly TRBD2 for D (5 bases). Sequenced input: lung tumor tissue. DNA of the CDR3: TGTGCCAGCACCCTCCTCAGCGGCCAAGAGACCCAGTACTTC. It encodes CASTLLSGQETQYF.